This TCR beta chain was captured by sequencing in a study of regulatory T cells in long-lasting Graves disease (dated by TCRdb to about 2021). Regarding the complete study: Patients with newly diagnosed Graves' disease had been on antithyroid drugs for under 3 months. Patients with persistent Graves' disease were compared with patients with newly diagnosed Graves' disease using TCR sequencing and RNA sequencing of peripheral blood. The study took place in China and was registered as a clinical trial. A total of about 33 samples underwent TCR sequencing: some 13 from persistent and around 20 from newly diagnosed Graves' disease patients.

Study-wide conclusions, independent of this receptor: Compared with newly diagnosed patients, persistent Graves' disease patients had lower TCR Shannon entropy and fewer highly expanded clones, which suggests clonal expansion. Sequencing and analysis were restricted to the TCR beta chain. Preferential use of TRBV28, TRBJ1-2 and TRBJ2-5 was observed in persistent disease, whereas TRBV20-1 and TRBJ2-1 were favored in newly diagnosed disease. More public clonotypes were shared among persistent patients (about 2,800) than among newly diagnosed patients (966). Peripheral blood alone was examined, since thyroid tissue, which constituted the primary lesion, could not be accessed. The small sample size was acknowledged by the authors as a limitation that may reduce accuracy.

V was cut back by 4 bases and J by 4 bases, leaving a gap of 8 bases between them. As encoded in the germline V gene (reference sequence), CDR1 is GTSNPN while CDR2 is SVGIG. Measured from the cysteine to the phenylalanine, the CDR3 is 12 residues long. Kept here is only the CDR3 DNA, which spans 36 bases and is read in frame from base 1. Receptors were amplified or captured by multiplex PCR. The instrument was an Illumina HiSeq 4000. CDR3 regions were amplified by Arm-PCR with iRepertoire HTBI primers to construct TCR beta libraries. Before sequencing, the PCR products underwent gel purification. As for the original processing: Gene usage analysis of CDR3 amino acid clonotypes used the 55 to 80 TRBV and some 13 TRBJ segments found across samples. COPE and FqMerger were used to merge the filtered high-quality paired reads into contigs. BLAST was used to align contigs to IMGT TRBV, TRBD and TRBJ reference genes, and CDR3 was defined according to IMGT. Any clonotype with a frequency above 0.1% was counted as a highly expanded clone. Shannon entropy served as the measure of repertoire diversity, while the Gini coefficient captured V-J evenness. Clonotypes shared by more than one individual were considered public. The public reads were reanalyzed by TCRdb: fastp trimming at Q25, MiXCR alignment, in-frame beta chains only. CDR3 protein duplicates are merged, each entry listing the most common genes and DNA. The V and J calls and clone size are TCRdb's, not the authors'. Across this sample there are about 450,000 distinct CDR3 sequences, with about a sixth seen only once. The top ten clones comprise over 8.5% of the sample.

The time point label for this specimen denotes: newly diagnosed GD, antithyroid drugs for less than 3 months. For both TCR sequencing and RNA sequencing, RNA was extracted from PBMCs using TRIzol. The diagnosis of Graves' disease followed American Thyroid Association guidelines. Recruitment of patients was carried out at an endocrinology department in Xi'an, China. From each patient, 7.5 to 9.5 milliliters of peripheral blood was collected into an EDTA anticoagulant tube. Ficoll Paque Plus density gradient separation was used to isolate PBMCs, and no additional T cell sorting was done. An Agilent 2100 Bioanalyzer and agarose gel were used to assess RNA quality, and a NanoDrop 2000 was used to measure RNA concentration. As for this clonotype: Which antigen it targets is not known. The record has no base qualities; no much larger clone is one base away.

This sample was also put to use in a study of T cells in Graves' hyperthyroidism and ophthalmopathy. Taken from the second paper: A patient counted as having stable Graves' hyperthyroidism if no progression to ophthalmopathy occurred over 18 months of follow-up. Hyperthyroidism patients were aged 18 to 65 years and newly diagnosed, with disease duration of less than 2 months. Any patient with an uncontrolled infection, another autoimmune disease, pregnancy or lactation was excluded. Clinical symptoms, serum thyroxine and TRAb, thyroid ultrasound, and orbital computed tomography formed the basis for the diagnoses. For the first round of RT-PCR on the TCR CDR3, the HTBI primer set was used together with the Qiagen OneStep RT-PCR kit. Most expanded thyroid clonotypes (frequency above 0.001) were also found in blood, which suggests that blood repertoires may mirror thyroid immune responses. Ophthalmopathy was separated from stable hyperthyroidism by a 13 V-J signature model, with over 85% sensitivity and roughly 84% specificity obtained in cross-validation and 80%/75% obtained in testing. During validation, the model predicted progression to ophthalmopathy a median of about 6.3 months ahead of onset, with more than 60% sensitivity and around 73% specificity. A discovery cohort of about 95 patients, roughly 43 with Graves' ophthalmopathy and approximately 60 with stable Graves' hyperthyroidism, was used to find distinguishing TCR V-J signatures. Whether ophthalmopathy could be predicted prospectively was tested in an independent validation cohort made up of under 20 hyperthyroidism patients plus 17 patients who later progressed to ophthalmopathy. The roughly 100 discovery patients were randomly split 7:3 into training and test sets. Thyroid tissue and blood T-cell repertoires from about six Graves' hyperthyroidism patients were also compared in the study. Once sampling was done, hyperthyroidism patients were given methimazole at a starting dose of 30 mg daily, whereas ophthalmopathy patients were given high-dose intravenous methylprednisolone. A second multiplex PCR round built the libraries, followed by size selection and purification. The libraries were sequenced on an Illumina HiSeq2000 using paired-end 100 bp reads. SOAPnuke was used to process the raw data, throwing out any read that contained adapters or uncalled bases, had a mean Phred below 15, or lacked an exact constant-primer or identifier match. COPE v1.2.5 was used to merge high-quality paired reads, and clonotypes were defined as unique nucleotide sequences. MiTCR v1.1 was used to align clonotypes to the IMGT TRBV, TRBD and TRBJ reference segments. The analysis included only V-J combinations with a frequency above 0.0001, which together covered roughly 99% of the repertoires. The TCS score was defined as F50 (clonal expansion) divided by E x V (chaos), with BLOSUM62-based TCRdist calculated between CDR3 peptides within each V-J. Welch's t-statistics and random forest reduced some 510 V-J features to 13, which were used in a naive Bayes classifier (R e1071). Sample size was not statistically predetermined, and blinding of investigators to group allocation was not performed. The paper describes TCR Vbeta CDR3 sequencing of 140 or so peripheral blood samples, made up of about 41 ophthalmopathy patients, more than 70 hyperthyroidism patients and roughly 17 progressor patients.

Recombination joined TRBV30 with TRBJ2-4; too little of a D gene remains to name it. The sequencing used peripheral blood mononuclear cells (PBMCs), collected at new diagnosis, from a patient treated with antithyroid drugs. The clonotype originates from a woman aged 25 to 39 with Graves disease. Donor details come from another sample of the same person, matched by shared clones. The DNA sequence follows: TGTGCCTGGAAGGACCTTAAAAACATTCAGTACTTC. It specifies CAWKDLKNIQYF.